This is a list of T cell receptor beta chains from one sample in a study of cytomegalovirus exposure and HLA in healthy donors. Clones were read by immunoSEQ multiplex PCR, and TCRdb kept only the in-frame ones, dropping some. The table includes 200,000 to 300,000 clones, around 88% detected once. The material sequenced was PBMCs. The receptors shown here come from a woman in her 30s in good health and CMV-seropositive. Both conserved end residues are trimmed from each CDR3. The order of the fields is J gene, V gene, CDR3 protein.

TRBJ2-7 TRBV6-1 ASRDRDRGYEQY
TRBJ1-1 TRBV9 ASSASGSITEAF
TRBJ1-2 TRBV2 ASSDRGQYYGYT
TRBJ2-1 TRBV25-1 ASSDPGLAGSNEQF
TRBJ2-1 TRBV9 ASSVGTSGYNEQF
TRBJ2-5 TRBV7-2 ASSLGLAGDIQETQY
TRBJ2-5 TRBV7-3 ASSPLGRAQETQY
TRBJ1-5 TRBV30 AWSVSGGGQPQH
TRBJ2-7 TRBV18 ASSPLAGGPEDEQY
TRBJ2-3 TRBV5-1 ASSLEPGQGQTDTQY
TRBJ2-6 TRBV7-9 ASSTWTSGSTGANVLT
TRBJ1-1 TRBV6-1 ATHQSGFTEAF
TRBJ2-3 TRBV7-9 ASSSGNSGRFTDTQY
TRBJ2-4 TRBV9 ASSVGINLAKNIQY
TRBJ2-3 TRBV23-1 ASSLRDSTSTDTQY
TRBJ1-3 TRBV30 AWSSGQGAGNTIY
TRBJ2-3 TRBV2 ASSARLASSTDTQY
TRBJ1-2 TRBV5-1 ASSANRQENVNYGYT
TRBJ1-3 TRBV6-6 ASTPGHLSGNTIY
TRBJ2-1 TRBV5-1 ASTLAGVGTNEQF
TRBJ2-1 TRBV6-1 ASRESGIYEQF
TRBJ2-5 TRBV6-5 ASKNRDQETQY
TRBJ1-1 TRBV6-4 ASSSDRVSSEAF
TRBJ1-4 TRBV10-3 AISDGGNNEKLF
TRBJ2-5 TRBV11-1 ASSFLGGRTETQY
TRBJ1-2 TRBV14 ASSQDAGDNYGYT
TRBJ1-5 TRBV10-2 ASSESSGSNQPQH
TRBJ2-7 TRBV5-1 ASSTLLQGYEQY
TRBJ2-1 TRBV6-6 ASSYYSGNEQF
TRBJ1-1 TRBV16 ASSQSREAF
TRBJ1-1 TRBV28 ASSLMVASEAF
TRBJ1-1 TRBV5-1 ASSLGREKAF